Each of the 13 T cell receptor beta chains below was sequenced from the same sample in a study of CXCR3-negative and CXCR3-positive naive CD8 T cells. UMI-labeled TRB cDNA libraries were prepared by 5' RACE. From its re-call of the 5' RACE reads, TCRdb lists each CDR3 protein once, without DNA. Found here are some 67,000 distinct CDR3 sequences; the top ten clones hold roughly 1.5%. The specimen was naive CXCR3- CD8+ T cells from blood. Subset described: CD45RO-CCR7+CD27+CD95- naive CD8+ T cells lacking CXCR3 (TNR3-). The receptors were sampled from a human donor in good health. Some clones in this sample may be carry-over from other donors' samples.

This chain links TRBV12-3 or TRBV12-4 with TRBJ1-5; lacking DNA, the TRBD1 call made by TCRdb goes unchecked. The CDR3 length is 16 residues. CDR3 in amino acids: CASSPQGQGNNQPQHF.

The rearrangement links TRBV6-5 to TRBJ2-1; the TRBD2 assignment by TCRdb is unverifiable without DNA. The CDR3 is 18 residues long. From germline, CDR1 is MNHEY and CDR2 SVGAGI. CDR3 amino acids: CASSYSLESAARGDEQFF.

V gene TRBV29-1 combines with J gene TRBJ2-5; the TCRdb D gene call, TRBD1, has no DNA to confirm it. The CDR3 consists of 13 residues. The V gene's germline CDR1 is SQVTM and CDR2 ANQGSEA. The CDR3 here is CSVSGQGGETQYF.

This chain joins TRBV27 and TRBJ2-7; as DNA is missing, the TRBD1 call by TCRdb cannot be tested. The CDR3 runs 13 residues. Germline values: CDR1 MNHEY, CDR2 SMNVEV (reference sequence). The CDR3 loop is CATAVGGSYEQYF.

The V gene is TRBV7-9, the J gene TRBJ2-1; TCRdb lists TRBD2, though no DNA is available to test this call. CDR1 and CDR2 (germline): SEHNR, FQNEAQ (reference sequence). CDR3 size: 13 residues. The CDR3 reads CASLGLADNEQFF.

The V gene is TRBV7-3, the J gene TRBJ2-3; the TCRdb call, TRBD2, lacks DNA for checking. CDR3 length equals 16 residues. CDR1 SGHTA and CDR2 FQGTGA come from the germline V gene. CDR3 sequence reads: CASSSGTSGWGDTQYF.

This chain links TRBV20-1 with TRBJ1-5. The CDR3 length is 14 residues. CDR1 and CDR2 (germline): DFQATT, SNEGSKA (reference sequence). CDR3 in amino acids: CSARVGASNQPQHF.

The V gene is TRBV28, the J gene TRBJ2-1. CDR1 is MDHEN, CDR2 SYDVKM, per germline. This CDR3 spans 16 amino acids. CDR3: CASSLETGSSYNEQFF. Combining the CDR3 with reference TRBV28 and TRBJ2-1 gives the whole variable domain DVKVTQSSRYLVKRTGEKVFLECVQDMDHENMFWYRQDPGLGLRLIYFSYDVKMKEKGDIPEGYSVSREKKERFSLILESASTNQTSMYLCASSLETGSSYNEQFFGPGTRLTVL.

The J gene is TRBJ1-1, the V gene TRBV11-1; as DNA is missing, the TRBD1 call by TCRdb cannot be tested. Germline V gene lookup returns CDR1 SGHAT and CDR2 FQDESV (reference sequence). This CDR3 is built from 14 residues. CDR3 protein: CASSPFSTGTEAFF.

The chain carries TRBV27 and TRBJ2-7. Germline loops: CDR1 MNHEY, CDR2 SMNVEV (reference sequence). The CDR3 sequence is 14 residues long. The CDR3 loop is CASSLGWSSYEQYF.

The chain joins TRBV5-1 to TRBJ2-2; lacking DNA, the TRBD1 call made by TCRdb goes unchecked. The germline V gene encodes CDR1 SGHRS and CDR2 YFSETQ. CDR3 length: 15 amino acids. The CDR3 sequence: CASSPADRSTGELFF.

This CDR3 is CASSQEDPSGDEQFF. The rearrangement links TRBV14 to TRBJ2-1. CDR3 length: 15 residues. CDR1 and CDR2 from the germline V gene are SGHDN and FVKESK.

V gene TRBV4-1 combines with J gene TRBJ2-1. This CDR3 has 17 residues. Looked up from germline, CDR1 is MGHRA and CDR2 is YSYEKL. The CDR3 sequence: CASSQFAASNLYNEQFF.